These 23 T cell receptor beta chains originate from one sample sequenced in a study of response to subunit inactivated influenza vaccine. TCRdb passed the RT-PCR reads through MiXCR, listing each CDR3 protein once. The sample carries hundreds of thousands of distinct CDR3 sequences, approximately 14% recorded once. The material was PBMCs from blood, obtained around 14 days before vaccination. These receptors were taken from a man between 50 and 59 years old who received an inactivated influenza vaccine.

This clonotype was seen at least ten times. V usage is TRBV3-1 and J usage is TRBJ2-1; D is ambiguous. V dropped 3 bases and J dropped 8 bases, with 5 bases sitting between them. The CDR3 runs to 11 residues. The germline V gene has CDR1 LGHDT and CDR2 YNNKEL (reference sequence). The CDR3 loop reads CASSQVDEQFF. DNA for the CDR3: TGTGCCAGCAGCCAGGTCGATGAGCAGTTCTTC.

This clonotype was detected many times. This sequence joins TRBV6-1 and TRBJ2-1; D call uncertain. The CDR3 is made up of 16 amino acids. V was clipped by 6 bases and J by 0 bases, with 15 bases between them. Germline V gives CDR1 MNHNS, CDR2 SASEGT. CDR3 DNA sequence: TGTGCCAGCAGACCTAATGCTTGGAGCTCCTACAATGAGCAGTTCTTC. Translated, it gives CASRPNAWSSYNEQFF.

The V and J genes are TRBV12-3 or TRBV12-4 and TRBJ1-6; D is possibly TRBD1 (5 bases). V shed 10 bases and J shed 7 bases, with 17 bases lying between them. CDR3 length: 14 amino acids. CDR3 protein: CAITKGLTNSPLHF. The CDR3 DNA reads as TGTGCCATTACGAAGGGGCTAACCAATTCACCCCTCCACTTT.

This clonotype was recorded at least ten times. The chain links TRBV29-1 to TRBJ1-1, with a weak D call TRBD1 (5 bases). Germline V CDR1 and CDR2: SQVTM, ANQGSEA. The ends were cut back, 7 bases at V and 6 bases at J, with 24 bases in the middle. The CDR3 is 15 amino acids. CDR3 amino acids: CSALGFGGFGAEAFF. CDR3 DNA sequence: TGCAGCGCCTTAGGGTTCGGGGGTTTTGGCGCTGAAGCTTTCTTT.

This clonotype was observed at least ten times. This chain links TRBV24-1 with TRBJ2-1; the D gene is possibly TRBD2 (6 bases). The V end was cut by 9 bases, the J end by 4 bases, with 6 bases between. This CDR3 comprises 11 residues. In germline, CDR1 is KGHDR, CDR2 SFDVKD. The CDR3 protein is CATGGYNEQFF. DNA of the CDR3: TGTGCCACCGGGGGGTACAATGAGCAGTTCTTC.

V is TRBV6-5 and J is TRBJ2-7; D remains ambiguous. With 5 bases removed from V and 6 bases from J, the gap between germline ends came to 11 bases. Germline loops: CDR1 MNHEY, CDR2 SVGAGI. The CDR3 loop spans 12 amino acids. This CDR3 is CASSTLVGEQYF. As DNA, the CDR3 is TGTGCCAGCAGTACCCTGGTCGGCGAGCAGTACTTC.

Concerning this clonotype: A much larger clone differs from this one at a single base, so this may be a read error. V usage is TRBV29-1 and J usage is TRBJ2-5; 8 bases fit TRBD1. Germline V gene sequence: CDR1 SQVTM, CDR2 ANQGSEA. This CDR3 is built from 14 residues. V was pared by 7 bases and J by 1 base, with 8 bases of the junction left unmatched. The CDR3 nucleotides read TGCAGCGCTTCGACAGGGGTTAGCCAAGAGACCCAGTACTTC. Encoded protein: CSASTGVSQETQYF. The variable domain in full, completed from reference TRBV29-1 and TRBJ2-5, reads SAVISQKPSRDICQRGTSLTIQCQVDSQVTMMFWYRQQPGQSLTLIATANQGSEATYESGFVIDKFPISRPNLTFSTLTVSNMSPEDSSIYLCSASTGVSQETQYFGPGTRLLVL.

The chain employs TRBV15 and TRBJ2-5; maybe TRBD1 (6 bases). CDR3 size: 16 residues. V was pared by 2 bases and J by 2 bases, with 15 bases between. Per germline, CDR1 LNHNV and CDR2 YYDKDF (reference sequence). The CDR3 loop reads CATSRTRQELQETQYF. CDR3 nucleotides: TGTGCCACCAGCAGAACAAGACAGGAGCTTCAAGAGACCCAGTACTTC.

This clonotype was seen ten or more times. The V call is TRBV5-1, the J call TRBJ2-1; 9 nucleotides line up with TRBD2. The J segment lost 0 bases and the V segment lost 0 bases, leaving 1 base of the junction unmatched. Germline CDR1 reads SGHRS; CDR2 reads YFSETQ. The CDR3 is 16 amino acids. CDR3 residues: CASSLGGRASYNEQFF. The CDR3 region has the DNA TGCGCCAGCAGCTTGGGCGGGAGGGCCTCCTACAATGAGCAGTTCTTC.

This clonotype was seen repeatedly, ten times or more. The chain employs TRBV29-1 and TRBJ2-3, with D possibly TRBD1 on 6 matching bases. The CDR3 length is 10 residues. V lost 7 bases and J 9 bases, leaving 11 bases between the germline ends. Germline CDR1 SQVTM, CDR2 ANQGSEA. The CDR3, as DNA: TGCAGCGCCGGACAGTCAACGCAGTATTTT. This codes for CSAGQSTQYF.

V is TRBV3-1 and J is TRBJ2-7; 13 bases map to TRBD2. V shed 4 bases, J shed 0 bases, and the junction held 3 bases outside the gene matches. Germline V gene sequence: CDR1 LGHDT, CDR2 YNNKEL (reference sequence). The CDR3 runs to 16 residues. The CDR3 here is CASSPGTSGNSYEQYF. The CDR3 bases are TGTGCCAGCAGCCCCGGGACTAGCGGGAACTCCTACGAGCAGTACTTC.

DNA for the CDR3: TGTGCCAGCTCACCAACGAGGGACAGGGGGAACACTGAAGCTTTCTTT. Its translation: CASSPTRDRGNTEAFF. The chain combines TRBV18 with TRBJ1-1, with 10 positions matching TRBD1. This CDR3 has 16 amino acids. Trimming cost V 2 bases and J 1 base; bases outside gene matches: 4. CDR1 is KGHSH and CDR2 is LQKENI in the germline V gene.

The chain has TRBV18 and TRBJ2-5; possible D gene TRBD1, 6 bases. This CDR3 contains 14 residues. V lost 4 bases and J lost 5, with 14 bases in between. Germline V gene sequence: CDR1 KGHSH, CDR2 LQKENI. The CDR3 nucleotides read TGTGCCAGCTCACAGGGGACAAGCAGGGAGACCCAGTACTTC. As protein: CASSQGTSRETQYF.

This rearrangement joins TRBV11-2 to TRBJ2-6, with TRBD2 matching over 10 bases. The junction had 12 bases not matched to a gene; V was cut back by 1 base and J by 0 bases. The CDR3 runs 21 residues. Germline loops: CDR1 SGHAT, CDR2 FQNNGV. The CDR3 spells CASSLVPPAGGPVSGANVLTF. The CDR3 bases are TGTGCCAGCAGCTTAGTACCGCCAGCGGGGGGGCCCGTCTCTGGGGCCAACGTCCTGACTTTC.

The table lists this clonotype with many counts. The chain recombines TRBV7-2 with TRBJ2-5; unclear D gene. This CDR3 region has 13 residues. Germline CDR1 reads SGHTA; CDR2 reads FQGNSA. Trimming shortened V by 6 bases and J by 5 bases, and 13 bases separated the two germline ends. The CDR3 sequence: CASSQAPTETQYF. The CDR3 DNA is TGTGCCAGCAGTCAGGCCCCAACGGAGACCCAGTACTTC.

The V gene is TRBV12-3 or TRBV12-4, the J gene TRBJ1-1, with D hard to call. Trimming pared 2 bases from V and 2 bases from J, leaving 9 bases between. This CDR3 has 14 residues. The CDR3 sequence is CASSLWTLNTEAFF. The CDR3 DNA follows: TGTGCCAGCAGTTTATGGACCCTAAACACTGAAGCTTTCTTT.

The rearrangement uses TRBV12-3 or TRBV12-4 and TRBJ1-2, with a tentative D call TRBD1 (5 bases). The V end lost 7 bases, the J end lost 0 bases, and 21 bases lay between the germline ends. This CDR3 comprises 17 residues. The CDR3 region has the DNA TGTGCCAGCAATACTGGACACAACGAACCTTCTAACTATGGCTACACCTTC. Translating it yields CASNTGHNEPSNYGYTF.

This clonotype has more than one count but fewer than ten. J is TRBJ2-1 and V is TRBV4-2, with a possible D match to TRBD2 (6 bases). The CDR3 consists of 15 residues. V was cut by 1 base and J by 8 bases, with 15 bases left in between. Germline CDR1 and CDR2: LGHNA and YNFKEQ. Here the CDR3 DNA reads TGTGCCAGCAGCCAAGCAAGGGCTAGCGCGTATGAGCAGTTCTTC. This translates into CASSQARASAYEQFF.

This sequence joins TRBV20-1 and TRBJ1-1, with 9 bases aligning to TRBD1. The CDR3 length is 14 residues. The ends lost 4 bases at V and 5 bases at J; junction bases unmatched: 8. Looked up from germline, CDR1 is DFQATT and CDR2 is SNEGSKA (reference sequence). CDR3 in DNA: TGCAGTGCTAACCACCCGACAGGGGGTACTGAAGCTTTCTTT. Its protein is CSANHPTGGTEAFF.

This clonotype came up a few times. The CDR3 protein is CASSLGSVTTSQETQYF. In DNA, the CDR3 is TGCGCCAGCAGCTTGGGTTCGGTTACTACGTCTCAAGAGACCCAGTACTTC. The chain is built from TRBV5-1 and TRBJ2-5; D call uncertain. The V gene lost 0 bases and the J gene lost 2 bases, with 17 bases spanning the gap. The CDR3 totals 17 residues. Germline CDR1 reads SGHRS; CDR2 reads YFSETQ.

This chain joins TRBV12-3 or TRBV12-4 and TRBJ1-5; 9 bases agree with TRBD1. Unmatched junction bases numbered 3, after V lost 5 bases and J lost 1 base. CDR3 size: 15 residues. The CDR3 DNA reads as TGTGCCAGCAGTAGGACAGGGGCGAGCAATCAGCCCCAGCATTTT. It specifies CASSRTGASNQPQHF.

This clonotype has a handful of counts. The chain employs TRBV7-2 and TRBJ1-1, with D uncertain. The CDR3 totals 14 residues. Germline V gives CDR1 SGHTA, CDR2 FQGNSA. V was pared by 0 bases and J by 2 bases, with 7 bases between. CDR3 sequence: CASSLAKLNTEAFF. CDR3 coding DNA: TGTGCCAGCAGCTTAGCCAAGTTAAACACTGAAGCTTTCTTT. The complete variable domain, with remaining parts taken from reference TRBV7-2 and TRBJ1-1, reads GAGVSQSPSNKVTEKGKDVELRCDPISGHTALYWYRQSLGQGLEFLIYFQGNSAPDKSGLPSDRFSAERTGGSVSTLTIQRTQQEDSAVYLCASSLAKLNTEAFFGQGTRLTVV.

The chain employs TRBV4-1 and TRBJ2-3; 8 positions match TRBD2. Germline V CDR1 and CDR2: MGHRA, YSYEKL. Losses at the gene ends were 1 base for V and 6 bases for J; bases not matched to a gene: 3. There are 14 residues in the CDR3. This chain's CDR3 is CASSQARLADTQYF. The CDR3 bases are TGCGCCAGCAGCCAAGCCCGACTAGCGGATACGCAGTATTTT.